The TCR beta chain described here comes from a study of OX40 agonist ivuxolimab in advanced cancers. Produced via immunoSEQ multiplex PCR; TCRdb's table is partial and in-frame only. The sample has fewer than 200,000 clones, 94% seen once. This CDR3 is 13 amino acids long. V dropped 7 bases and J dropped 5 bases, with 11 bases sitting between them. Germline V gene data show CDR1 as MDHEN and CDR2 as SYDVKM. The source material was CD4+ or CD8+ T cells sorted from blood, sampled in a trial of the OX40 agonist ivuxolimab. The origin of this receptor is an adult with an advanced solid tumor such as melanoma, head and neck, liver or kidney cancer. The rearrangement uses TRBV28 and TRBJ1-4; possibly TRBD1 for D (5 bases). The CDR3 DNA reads TGTGCCAGCACCCCTGGGGGGAATGAAAAACTGTTTTTT. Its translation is CASTPGGNEKLFF.